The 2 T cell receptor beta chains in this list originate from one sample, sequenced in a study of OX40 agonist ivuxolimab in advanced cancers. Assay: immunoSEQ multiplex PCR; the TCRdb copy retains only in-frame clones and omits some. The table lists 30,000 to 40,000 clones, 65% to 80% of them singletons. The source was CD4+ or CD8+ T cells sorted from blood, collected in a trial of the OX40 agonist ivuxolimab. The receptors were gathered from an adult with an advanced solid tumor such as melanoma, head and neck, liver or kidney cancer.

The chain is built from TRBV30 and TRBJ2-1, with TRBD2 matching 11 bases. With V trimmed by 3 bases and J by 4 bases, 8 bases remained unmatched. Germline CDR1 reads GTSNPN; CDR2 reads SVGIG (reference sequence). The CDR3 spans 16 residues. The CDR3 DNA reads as TGTGCCTGGAGGGCCCCCGGGACTAGCGGTTACAATGAGCAGTTCTTC. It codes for CAWRAPGTSGYNEQFF.

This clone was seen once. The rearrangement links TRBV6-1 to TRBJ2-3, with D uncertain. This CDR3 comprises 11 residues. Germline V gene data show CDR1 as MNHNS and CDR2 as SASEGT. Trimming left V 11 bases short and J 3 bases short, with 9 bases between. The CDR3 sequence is CAGQETDTQYF. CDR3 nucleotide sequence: TGTGCCGGTCAGGAAACAGATACGCAGTATTTT.